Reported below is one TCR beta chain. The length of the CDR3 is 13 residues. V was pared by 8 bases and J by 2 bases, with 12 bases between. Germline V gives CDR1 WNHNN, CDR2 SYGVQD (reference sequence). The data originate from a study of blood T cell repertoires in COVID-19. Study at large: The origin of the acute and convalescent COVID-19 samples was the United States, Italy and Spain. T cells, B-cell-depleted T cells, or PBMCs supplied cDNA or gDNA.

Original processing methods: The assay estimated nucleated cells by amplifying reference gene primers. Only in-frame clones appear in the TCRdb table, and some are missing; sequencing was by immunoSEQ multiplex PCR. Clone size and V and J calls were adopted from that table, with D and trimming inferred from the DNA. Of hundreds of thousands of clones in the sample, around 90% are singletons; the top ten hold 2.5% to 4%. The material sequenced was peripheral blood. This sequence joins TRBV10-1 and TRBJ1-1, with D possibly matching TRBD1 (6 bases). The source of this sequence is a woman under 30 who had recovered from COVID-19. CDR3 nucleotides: TGCGCCAGCTGCCAGGGGCGAAACACTGAAGCTTTCTTT. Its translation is CASCQGRNTEAFF.